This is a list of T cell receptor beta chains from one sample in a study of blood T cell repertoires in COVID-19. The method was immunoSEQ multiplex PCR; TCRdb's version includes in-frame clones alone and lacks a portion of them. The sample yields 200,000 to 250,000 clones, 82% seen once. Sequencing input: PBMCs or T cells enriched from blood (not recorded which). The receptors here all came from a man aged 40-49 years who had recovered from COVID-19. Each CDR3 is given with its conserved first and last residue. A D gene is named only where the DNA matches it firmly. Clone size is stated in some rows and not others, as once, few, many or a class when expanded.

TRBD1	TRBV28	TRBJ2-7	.	CASSSVWGIGTGLYEQYF	TGTGCCAGCAGCTCGGTTTGGGGGATTGGGACAGGACTTTACGAGCAGTACTTC
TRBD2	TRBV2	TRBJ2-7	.	CASSGRTRSLNEQYF	TGTGCCAGCAGTGGGAGGACTAGAAGTCTCAACGAGCAGTACTTC
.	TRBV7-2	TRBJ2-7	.	CASSYRGGEYDEQYF	TGTGCCAGCAGCTACAGGGGAGGAGAGTATGACGAGCAGTACTTC
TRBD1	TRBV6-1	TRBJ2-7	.	CASSELSDRDLSYEQYF	TGTGCCAGCAGTGAGCTCTCGGACAGGGACCTCTCCTACGAGCAGTACTTC
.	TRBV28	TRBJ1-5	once	CASSFTVGGPNQPQHF	TGTGCCAGCAGTTTTACAGTCGGAGGACCCAATCAGCCCCAGCATTTT
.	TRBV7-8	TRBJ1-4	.	CASSLNGRNEKLFF	TGTGCCAGCAGCTTAAATGGCAGGAATGAAAAACTGTTTTTT
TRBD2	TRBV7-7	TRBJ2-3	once	CASSLRPSGGRADTQYF	TGTGCCAGCAGCTTACGTCCTAGCGGGGGGCGCGCAGATACGCAGTATTTT
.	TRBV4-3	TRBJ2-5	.	CASSQAAGETQYF	TGCGCCAGCAGCCAAGCCGCCGGAGAGACCCAGTACTTC
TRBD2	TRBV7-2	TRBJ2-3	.	CASGSGGAPGTQYF	TGTGCCAGTGGGAGCGGGGGCGCTCCGGGTACGCAGTATTTT
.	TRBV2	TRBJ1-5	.	CASSGHNREYSNQPQHF	TGTGCCAGCAGTGGACATAACCGAGAATATAGCAATCAGCCCCAGCATTTT
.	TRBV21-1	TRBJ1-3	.	CASSKHGWTGEGNTIYF	TGTGCCAGCAGCAAACACGGGTGGACAGGGGAGGGAAACACCATATATTTT
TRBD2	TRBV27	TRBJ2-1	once	CASRRGYNEQFF	TGTGCCAGTAGGCGGGGGTACAATGAGCAGTTCTTC
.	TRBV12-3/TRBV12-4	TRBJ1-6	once	CASSFGGNSPLHF	TGTGCCAGCAGTTTTGGGGGGAATTCACCCCTCCACTTT
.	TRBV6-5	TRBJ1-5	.	CASSYSGLAGDQPQHF	TGTGCCAGCAGTTACTCTGGACTGGCGGGGGATCAGCCCCAGCATTTT
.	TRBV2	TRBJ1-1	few	CASRAIVAGTEAFF	TGTGCCAGCAGGGCCATCGTGGCTGGCACTGAAGCTTTCTTT
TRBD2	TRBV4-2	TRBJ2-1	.	CASSQAGLAGAYEQFF	TGTGCCAGCAGCCAAGCCGGGCTAGCGGGGGCCTATGAGCAGTTCTTC
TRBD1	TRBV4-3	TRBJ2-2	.	CASSQVGDRYTGELFF	TGCGCCAGCAGCCAAGTGGGGGACAGGTACACCGGGGAGCTGTTTTTT
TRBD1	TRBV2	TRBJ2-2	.	CASSGDSGELFF	TGTGCCAGCAGCGGGGACAGCGGGGAGCTGTTTTTT
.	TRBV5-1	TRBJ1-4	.	CASSLPGNEKLFF	TGCGCCAGCAGCTTGCCAGGGAACGAAAAACTGTTTTTT
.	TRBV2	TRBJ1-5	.	CASRADSSGPQHF	TGTGCCAGCAGGGCGGACAGCTCAGGGCCCCAGCATTTT
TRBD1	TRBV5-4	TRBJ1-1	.	CASQGEDTEAFF	TGTGCCAGCCAGGGGGAGGACACTGAAGCTTTCTTT
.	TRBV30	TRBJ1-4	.	CAWSDRRYNEKLFF	TGTGCCTGGAGTGATCGGCGGTATAATGAAAAACTGTTTTTT
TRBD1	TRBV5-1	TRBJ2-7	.	CASSPSHRGQYEQYF	TGCGCCAGCAGCCCATCCCACAGGGGGCAATACGAGCAGTACTTC
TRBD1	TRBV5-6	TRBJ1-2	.	CASSLNRGYFYTF	TGTGCCAGCAGCTTAAACAGGGGGTATTTCTACACCTTC
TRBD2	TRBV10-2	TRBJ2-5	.	CASSELISGSQETQYF	TGCGCCAGCAGTGAGTTAATTAGCGGGAGCCAAGAGACCCAGTACTTC
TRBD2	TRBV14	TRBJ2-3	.	CASSQDAGGTDTQYF	TGTGCCAGCAGCCAAGATGCGGGGGGGACAGATACGCAGTATTTT
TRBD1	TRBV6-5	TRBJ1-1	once	CASRKQGDTEAFF	TGTGCCAGCAGAAAACAGGGGGACACTGAAGCTTTCTTT
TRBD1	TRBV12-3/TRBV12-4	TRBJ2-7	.	CASRTGGSYEQYF	TGTGCCAGCAGGACAGGGGGCTCCTACGAGCAGTACTTC
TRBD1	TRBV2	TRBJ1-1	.	CASSQNRGSEAFF	TGTGCCAGCAGCCAGAACAGGGGCTCTGAAGCTTTCTTT
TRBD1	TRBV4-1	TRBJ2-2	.	CASSHFAPGTALNTGELFF	TGCGCCAGCAGCCATTTCGCTCCGGGGACAGCCCTTAACACCGGGGAGCTGTTTTTT
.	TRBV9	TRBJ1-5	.	CASSVDPNQPQHF	TGTGCCAGCAGCGTAGATCCGAATCAGCCCCAGCATTTT
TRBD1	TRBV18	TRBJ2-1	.	CASSPPMTGETGPFF	TGTGCCAGCTCACCACCGATGACAGGGGAGACGGGACCGTTCTTC
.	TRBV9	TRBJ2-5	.	CASGGGASGTQYF	TGTGCCAGTGGAGGGGGCGCCTCGGGGACCCAGTACTTC
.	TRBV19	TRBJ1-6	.	CASSNQGYNSPLHF	TGTGCCAGTAGTAACCAGGGATATAATTCACCCCTCCACTTT
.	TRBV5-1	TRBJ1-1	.	CASRGGTEAFF	TGCGCCAGCAGGGGGGGCACTGAAGCTTTCTTT
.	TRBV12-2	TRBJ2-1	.	CASRLGHGLISYNEQFF	TGTGCAAGTCGCTTAGGACATGGACTGATATCCTACAATGAGCAGTTCTTC
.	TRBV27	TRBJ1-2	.	CASRGGGGGGPPPTF	TGTGCCAGCAGAGGCGGGGGCGGGGGAGGACCCCCACCCACTTTC
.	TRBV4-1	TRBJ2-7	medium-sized	CASSYRESNEQYF	TGCGCCAGCAGTTACCGTGAGAGTAACGAGCAGTACTTC
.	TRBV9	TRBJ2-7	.	CASSVEGGFSYEQYF	TGTGCCAGCAGCGTAGAGGGGGGGTTCTCCTACGAGCAGTACTTC
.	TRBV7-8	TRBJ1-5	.	CASSLRDNQPQHF	TGTGCCAGCAGCTTGCGGGATAATCAGCCCCAGCATTTT
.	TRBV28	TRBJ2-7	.	CASTILRTATPQYF	TGTGCCAGCACCATCTTAAGGACAGCGACGCCCCAGTACTTC
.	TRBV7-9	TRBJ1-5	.	CASSLEQSQPQHF	TGTGCCAGCAGCTTAGAACAAAGTCAGCCCCAGCATTTT
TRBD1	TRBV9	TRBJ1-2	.	CASSAYSGTGGWGYTF	TGTGCCAGCAGCGCCTACTCCGGGACAGGGGGCTGGGGCTACACCTTC
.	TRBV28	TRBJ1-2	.	CASKRTAGGYTF	TGTGCCAGCAAGCGGACGGCGGGCGGCTACACCTTC
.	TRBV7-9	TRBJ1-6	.	CASSLSGGGNSPLHF	TGTGCCAGCAGCTTAAGTGGCGGGGGGAATTCACCCCTCCACTTT
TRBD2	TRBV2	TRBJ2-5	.	CASSDPSGGGTQYF	TGTGCCAGCAGTGACCCTAGCGGTGGGGGGACCCAGTACTTC
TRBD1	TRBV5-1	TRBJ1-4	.	CASSSDVRTGGGGEKLFF	TGCGCCAGCAGCTCAGATGTACGGACAGGGGGCGGAGGGGAAAAACTGTTTTTT
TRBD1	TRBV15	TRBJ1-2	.	CATSTGQGSYGYTF	TGTGCCACCAGCACCGGACAGGGCTCCTATGGCTACACCTTC
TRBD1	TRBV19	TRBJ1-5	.	CASSHFGTGGGQPQHF	TGTGCCAGTAGCCACTTCGGGACAGGGGGCGGTCAGCCCCAGCATTTT
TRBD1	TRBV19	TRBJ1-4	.	CASSMGQSNEKLFF	TGTGCCAGTAGTATGGGACAGTCTAATGAAAAACTGTTTTTT
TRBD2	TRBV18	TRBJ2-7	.	CASSPLALAGGPTYEQYF	TGTGCCAGCTCACCCCTGGCGCTAGCGGGGGGACCTACCTACGAGCAGTACTTC